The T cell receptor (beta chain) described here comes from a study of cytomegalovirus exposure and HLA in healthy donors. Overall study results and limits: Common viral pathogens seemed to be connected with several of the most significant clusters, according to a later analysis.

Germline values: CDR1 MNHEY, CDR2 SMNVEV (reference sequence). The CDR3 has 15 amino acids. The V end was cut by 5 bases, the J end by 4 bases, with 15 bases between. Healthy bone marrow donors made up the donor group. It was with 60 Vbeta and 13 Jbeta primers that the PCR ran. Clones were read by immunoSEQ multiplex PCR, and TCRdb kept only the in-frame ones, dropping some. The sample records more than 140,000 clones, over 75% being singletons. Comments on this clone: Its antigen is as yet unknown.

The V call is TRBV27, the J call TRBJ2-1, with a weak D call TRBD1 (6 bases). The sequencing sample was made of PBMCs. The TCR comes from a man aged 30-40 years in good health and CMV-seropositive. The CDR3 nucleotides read TGTGCCAGCAGTCCACAGGGTACGGGATACAATGAGCAGTTCTTC. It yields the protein CASSPQGTGYNEQFF.